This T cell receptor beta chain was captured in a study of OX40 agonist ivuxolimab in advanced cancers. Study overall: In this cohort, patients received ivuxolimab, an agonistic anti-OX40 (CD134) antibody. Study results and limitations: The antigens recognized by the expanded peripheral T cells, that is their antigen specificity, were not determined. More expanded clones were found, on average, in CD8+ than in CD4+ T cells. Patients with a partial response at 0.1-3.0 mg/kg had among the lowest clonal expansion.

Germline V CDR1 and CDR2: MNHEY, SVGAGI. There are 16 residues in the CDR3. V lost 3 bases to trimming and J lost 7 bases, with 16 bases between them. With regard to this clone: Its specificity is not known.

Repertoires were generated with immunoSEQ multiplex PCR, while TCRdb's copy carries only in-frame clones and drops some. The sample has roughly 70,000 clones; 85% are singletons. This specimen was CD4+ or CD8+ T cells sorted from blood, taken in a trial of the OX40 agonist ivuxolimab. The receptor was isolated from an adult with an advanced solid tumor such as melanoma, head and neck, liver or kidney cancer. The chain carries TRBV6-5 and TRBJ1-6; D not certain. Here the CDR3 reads CASSYSLHPRNSPLHF. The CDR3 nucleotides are TGTGCCAGCAGTTATTCCCTACACCCACGGAATTCACCCCTCCACTTT.